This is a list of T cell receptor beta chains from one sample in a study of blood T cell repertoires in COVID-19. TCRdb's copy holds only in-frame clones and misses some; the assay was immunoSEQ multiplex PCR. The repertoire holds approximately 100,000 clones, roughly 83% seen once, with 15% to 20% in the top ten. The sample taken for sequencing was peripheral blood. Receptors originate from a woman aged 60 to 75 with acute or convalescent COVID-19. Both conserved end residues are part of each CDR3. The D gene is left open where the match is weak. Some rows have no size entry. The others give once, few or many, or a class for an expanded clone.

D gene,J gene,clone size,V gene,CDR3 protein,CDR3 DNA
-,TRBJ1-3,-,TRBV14,CASADRPSSIYF,TGTGCCAGCGCCGACAGGCCCAGTTCCATATATTTT
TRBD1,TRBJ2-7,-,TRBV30,CAWSAKPGQKRHEQYF,TGTGCCTGGAGTGCGAAACCGGGACAGAAGAGACACGAGCAGTACTTC
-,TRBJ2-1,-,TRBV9,CASSPPGGPYNEQFF,TGTGCCAGCAGCCCACCAGGGGGGCCCTACAATGAGCAGTTCTTC
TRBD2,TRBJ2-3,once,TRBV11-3,CASSLAGVLDTQYF,TGTGCCAGCAGTTTAGCGGGAGTTTTGGATACGCAGTATTTT
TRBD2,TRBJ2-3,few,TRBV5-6,CASSLAASGEGTDTQYF,TGTGCCAGCAGCTTGGCCGCCAGCGGGGAGGGGACAGATACGCAGTATTTT
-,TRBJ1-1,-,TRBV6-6,CASSFWGTDTEAFF,TGTGCCAGCAGTTTCTGGGGGACTGACACTGAAGCTTTCTTT
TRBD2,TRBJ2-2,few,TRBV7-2,CASRSGSGPGELFF,TGTGCCAGCAGATCCGGTAGCGGGCCCGGGGAGCTGTTTTTT
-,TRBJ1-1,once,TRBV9,CASSVVGRQDTEAFF,TGTGCCAGCAGCGTAGTAGGCCGACAGGACACTGAAGCTTTCTTT
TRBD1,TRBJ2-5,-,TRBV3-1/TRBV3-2,CASSQAGQGAETQYF,TGTGCCAGCAGCCAAGCAGGACAGGGTGCAGAGACCCAGTACTTC
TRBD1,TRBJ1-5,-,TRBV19,CASRPGQSNQPQHF,TGTGCCAGTAGGCCGGGACAGAGCAATCAGCCCCAGCATTTT
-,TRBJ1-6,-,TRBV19,CASSTMEGNSPLHF,TGTGCCAGTAGTACCATGGAGGGGAATTCACCCCTCCACTTT
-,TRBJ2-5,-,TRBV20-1,CSASYETQYF,TGCAGTGCTTCCTATGAGACCCAGTACTTC
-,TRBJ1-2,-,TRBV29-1,CSVSRADYGYTF,TGCAGCGTCTCGAGGGCGGACTATGGCTACACCTTC
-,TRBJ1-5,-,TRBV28,CASSNPGLWNQPQHF,TGTGCCAGCAGTAACCCGGGACTCTGGAATCAGCCCCAGCATTTT
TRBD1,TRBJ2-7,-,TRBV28,CASSYGDRDHEQYF,TGTGCCAGCAGTTATGGGGACAGGGACCACGAGCAGTACTTC
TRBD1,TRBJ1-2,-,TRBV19,CASIEGAYGYTF,TGTGCCAGTATCGAGGGGGCCTATGGCTACACCTTC
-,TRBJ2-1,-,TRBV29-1,CSVLKGNEQFF,TGCAGCGTTCTTAAGGGGAATGAGCAGTTCTTC
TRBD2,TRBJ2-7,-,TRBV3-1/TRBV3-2,CASRRGASGDYEQYF,TGTGCCAGCAGGCGGGGGGCTAGCGGGGATTACGAGCAGTACTTC
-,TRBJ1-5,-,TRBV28,CASSFYPSQPQHF,TGTGCCAGCAGTTTTTATCCCTCTCAGCCCCAGCATTTT
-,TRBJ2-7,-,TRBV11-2,CASSPLRYSYEQYF,TGTGCCAGCAGCCCACTCCGATACTCCTACGAGCAGTACTTC
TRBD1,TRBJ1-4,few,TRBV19,CASNSDRQGGEKLFF,TGTGCCAGTAATTCAGACCGGCAGGGGGGTGAAAAACTGTTTTTT
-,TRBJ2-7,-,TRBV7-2,CASSLASTYEQYF,TGTGCCAGCAGCTTAGCCAGTACCTACGAGCAGTACTTC
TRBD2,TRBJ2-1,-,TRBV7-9,CASSLTSGEQFF,TGTGCCAGCAGCTTGACTAGCGGAGAGCAGTTCTTC
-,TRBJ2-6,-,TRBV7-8,CASSLGTPGANVLTF,TGTGCCAGCAGCTTAGGGACACCTGGGGCCAACGTCCTGACTTTC
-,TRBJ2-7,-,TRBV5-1,CASKITVIGGSTYEQYF,TGCGCCAGCAAGATCACGGTAATTGGGGGGAGTACCTACGAGCAGTACTTC
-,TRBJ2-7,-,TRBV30,CAWSVTGEQYF,TGTGCCTGGAGTGTAACGGGCGAGCAGTACTTC
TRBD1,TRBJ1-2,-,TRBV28,CASLDRGNYGYTF,TGTGCCAGCTTGGACAGGGGCAACTATGGCTACACCTTC
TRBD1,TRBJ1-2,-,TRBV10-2,CASSERGQTNYGYTF,TGCGCCAGCAGTGAAAGGGGACAGACAAACTATGGCTACACCTTC
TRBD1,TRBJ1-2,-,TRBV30,CAWAGGRGYGYTF,TGTGCCTGGGCAGGGGGTAGGGGCTATGGCTACACCTTC
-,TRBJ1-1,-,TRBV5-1,CASSLATYTEAFF,TGCGCCAGCAGCTTGGCTACGTACACTGAAGCTTTCTTT
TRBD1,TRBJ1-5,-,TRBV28,CASSPTGISNQPQHF,TGTGCCAGCAGTCCGACAGGGATTAGCAATCAGCCCCAGCATTTT
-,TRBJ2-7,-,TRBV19,CASSKMSKRYEQYF,TGTGCCAGTAGTAAGATGAGCAAGCGGTACGAGCAGTACTTC
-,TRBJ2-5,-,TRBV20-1,CSAGPSETQYF,TGCAGTGCTGGCCCCTCGGAGACCCAGTACTTC